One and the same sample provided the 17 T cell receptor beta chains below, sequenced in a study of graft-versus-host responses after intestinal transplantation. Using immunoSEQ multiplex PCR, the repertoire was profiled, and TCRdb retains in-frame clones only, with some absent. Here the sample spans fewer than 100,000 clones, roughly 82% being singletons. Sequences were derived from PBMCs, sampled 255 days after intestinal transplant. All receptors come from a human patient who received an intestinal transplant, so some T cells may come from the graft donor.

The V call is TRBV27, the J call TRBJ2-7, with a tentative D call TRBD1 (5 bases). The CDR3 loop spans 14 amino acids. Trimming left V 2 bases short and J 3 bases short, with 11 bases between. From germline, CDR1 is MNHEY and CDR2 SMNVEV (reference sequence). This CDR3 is CASSLLGRDYEQYF. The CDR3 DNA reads TGTGCCAGCAGTTTACTCGGCAGGGACTACGAGCAGTACTTC.

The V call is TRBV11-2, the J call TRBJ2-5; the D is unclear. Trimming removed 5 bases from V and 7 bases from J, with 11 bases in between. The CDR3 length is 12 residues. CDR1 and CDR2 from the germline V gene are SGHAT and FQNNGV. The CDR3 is CASSGPLGTQYF. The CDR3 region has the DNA TGTGCCAGCAGCGGGCCCCTCGGGACCCAGTACTTC.

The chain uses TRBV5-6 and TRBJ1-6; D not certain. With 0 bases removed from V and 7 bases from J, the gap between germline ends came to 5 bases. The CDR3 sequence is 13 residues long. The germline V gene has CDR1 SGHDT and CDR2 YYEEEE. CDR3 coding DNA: TGTGCCAGCAGCTTGGGGACCAATTCACCCCTCCACTTT. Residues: CASSLGTNSPLHF.

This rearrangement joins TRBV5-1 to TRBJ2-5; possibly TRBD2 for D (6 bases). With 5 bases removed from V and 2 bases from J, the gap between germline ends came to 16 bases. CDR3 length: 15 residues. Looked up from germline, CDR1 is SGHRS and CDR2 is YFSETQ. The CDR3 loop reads CASSMEGPRQETQYF. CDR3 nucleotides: TGCGCCAGCAGTATGGAGGGGCCAAGGCAAGAGACCCAGTACTTC.

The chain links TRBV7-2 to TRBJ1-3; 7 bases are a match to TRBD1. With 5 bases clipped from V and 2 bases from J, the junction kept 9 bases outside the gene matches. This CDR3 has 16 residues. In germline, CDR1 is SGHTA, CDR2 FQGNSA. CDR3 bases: TGTGCCAGCAGCAAACACAGGGGATCTGCTGGAAACACCATATATTTT. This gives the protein CASSKHRGSAGNTIYF. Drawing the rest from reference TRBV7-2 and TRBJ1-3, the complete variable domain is GAGVSQSPSNKVTEKGKDVELRCDPISGHTALYWYRQSLGQGLEFLIYFQGNSAPDKSGLPSDRFSAERTGGSVSTLTIQRTQQEDSAVYLCASSKHRGSAGNTIYFGEGSWLTVV.

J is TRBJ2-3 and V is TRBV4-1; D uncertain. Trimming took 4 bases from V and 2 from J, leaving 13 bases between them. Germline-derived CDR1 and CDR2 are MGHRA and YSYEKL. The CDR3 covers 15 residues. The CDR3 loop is CASSRPIPITDTQYF. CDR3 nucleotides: TGCGCCAGCAGCCGGCCGATCCCAATCACAGATACGCAGTATTTT.

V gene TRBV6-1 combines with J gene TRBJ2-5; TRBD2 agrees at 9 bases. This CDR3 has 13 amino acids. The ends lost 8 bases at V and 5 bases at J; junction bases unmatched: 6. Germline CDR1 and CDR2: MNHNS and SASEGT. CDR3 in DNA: TGTGCCAGCGTGGGACTAGCCGGTGAGACCCAGTACTTC. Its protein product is CASVGLAGETQYF.

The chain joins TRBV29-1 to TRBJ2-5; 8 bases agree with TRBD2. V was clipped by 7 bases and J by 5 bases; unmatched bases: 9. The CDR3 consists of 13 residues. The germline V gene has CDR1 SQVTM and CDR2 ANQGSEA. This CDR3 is CSARGTRSETQYF. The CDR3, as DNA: TGCAGCGCTCGGGGGACTAGGTCGGAGACCCAGTACTTC.

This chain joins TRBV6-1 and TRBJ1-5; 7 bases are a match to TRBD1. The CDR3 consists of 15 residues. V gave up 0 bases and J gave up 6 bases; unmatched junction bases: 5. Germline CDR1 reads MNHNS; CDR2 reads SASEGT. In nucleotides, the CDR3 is TGTGCCAGCAGTGAAGCCGGTGCAGGGGGTCAGCCCCAGCATTTT. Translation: CASSEAGAGGQPQHF.

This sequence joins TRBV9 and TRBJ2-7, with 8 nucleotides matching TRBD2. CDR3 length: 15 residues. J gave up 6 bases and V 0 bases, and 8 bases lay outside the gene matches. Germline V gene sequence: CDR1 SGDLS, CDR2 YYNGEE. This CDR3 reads CASSVASGGFREQYF. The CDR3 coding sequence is TGTGCCAGCAGCGTAGCCAGCGGGGGATTCCGCGAGCAGTACTTC.

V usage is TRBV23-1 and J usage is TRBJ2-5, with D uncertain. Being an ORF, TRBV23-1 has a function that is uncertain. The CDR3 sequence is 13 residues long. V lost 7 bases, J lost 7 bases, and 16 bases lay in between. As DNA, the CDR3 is TGCGCCAGCAAGCGACCCTCTCGAGGGACCCAGTACTTC. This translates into CASKRPSRGTQYF.

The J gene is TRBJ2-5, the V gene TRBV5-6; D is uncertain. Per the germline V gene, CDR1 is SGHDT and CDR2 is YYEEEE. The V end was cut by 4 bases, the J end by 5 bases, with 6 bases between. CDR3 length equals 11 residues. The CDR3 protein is CASSVSETQYF. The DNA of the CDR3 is TGTGCCAGCAGCGTTTCCGAGACCCAGTACTTC.

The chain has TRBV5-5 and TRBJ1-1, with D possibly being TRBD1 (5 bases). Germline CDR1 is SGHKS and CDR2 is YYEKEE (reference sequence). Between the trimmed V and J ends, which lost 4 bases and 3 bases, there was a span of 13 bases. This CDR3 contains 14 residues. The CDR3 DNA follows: TGTGCCAGCAGCCGTCAGGGTGGGGACACTGAAGCTTTCTTT. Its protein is CASSRQGGDTEAFF.

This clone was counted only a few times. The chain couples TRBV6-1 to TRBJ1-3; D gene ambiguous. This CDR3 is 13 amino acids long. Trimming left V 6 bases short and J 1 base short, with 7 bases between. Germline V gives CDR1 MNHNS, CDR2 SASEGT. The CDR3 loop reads CASSQWSGNTIYF. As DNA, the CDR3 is TGTGCCAGCAGCCAGTGGTCTGGAAACACCATATATTTT.

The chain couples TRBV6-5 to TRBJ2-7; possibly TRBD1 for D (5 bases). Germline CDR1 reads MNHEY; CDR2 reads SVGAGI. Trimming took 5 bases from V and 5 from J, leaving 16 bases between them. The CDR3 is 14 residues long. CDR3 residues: CASSRTRFSDEQYF. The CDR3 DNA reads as TGTGCCAGCAGTCGGACAAGGTTCAGTGACGAGCAGTACTTC.

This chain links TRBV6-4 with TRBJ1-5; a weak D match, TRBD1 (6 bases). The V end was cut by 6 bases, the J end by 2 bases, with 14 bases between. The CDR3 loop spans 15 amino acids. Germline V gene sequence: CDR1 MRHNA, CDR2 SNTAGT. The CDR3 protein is CASSRGGRGNQPQHF. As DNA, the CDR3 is TGTGCCAGCAGCAGAGGGGGACGGGGCAATCAGCCCCAGCATTTT.

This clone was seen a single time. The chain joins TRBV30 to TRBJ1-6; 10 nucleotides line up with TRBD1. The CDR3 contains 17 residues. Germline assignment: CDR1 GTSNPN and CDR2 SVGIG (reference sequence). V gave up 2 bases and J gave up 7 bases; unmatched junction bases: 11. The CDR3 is CAWSPYDRGPFNSPLHF. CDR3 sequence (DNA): TGTGCCTGGAGTCCCTACGACAGGGGGCCATTCAATTCACCCCTCCACTTT.